The T cell receptor beta chain described here comes from a study of CD8 T cells in Susac syndrome. From germline, CDR1 is SEHNR and CDR2 FQNEAQ (reference sequence). This CDR3 contains 14 residues. The V gene end was trimmed by 5 bases and the J gene end by 7 bases; junction bases not matched to a gene: 8. Random-hexamer reverse transcription was applied to roughly 0.5 to 1 ug RNA. Across 54 Vbeta and 13 Jbeta, immunoSEQ multiplex PCR amplified TCR beta CDR3. TCRdb recomputed calls from the immunoSEQ multiplex PCR reads with MiXCR, one row per CDR3 protein. The table lists a few hundred thousand distinct CDR3 sequences, around nine tenths of them singletons. Sequencing of TCR beta was undertaken in CD8+ and CD4+ T cells derived from blood. Negative isolation yielded CD8+ and CD4+ T cells; FACS enriched TEMRA cells.

The sequence was collected from a human donor with multiple sclerosis. The sequencing input was CD8+ T cells from PBMCs. The chain employs TRBV7-9 and TRBJ1-2; TRBD1 aligns across 9 bases. The CDR3 DNA sequence: TGTGCCAGCAGCATACCCGGGACAGGGATTGGCTACACCTTC. This codes for CASSIPGTGIGYTF.